The table lists the clone carrying this T cell receptor (beta chain) with many counts. These data originate in a study of prognosis after radiotherapy for stage I lung cancer. Overall study context: The tumor was squamous cell carcinoma for 6 or 7 patients; for about a dozen, it was adenocarcinoma. Stereotactic body radiotherapy was given without concurrent therapy in all patients.

Genomic DNA served as the source from which two-round multiplex PCR generated TCR beta CDR3 amplicons. Individual primers that were specific to each TRBV and TRBJ gene served in first-round PCR. In TCRdb, the multiplex PCR reads were re-called with MiXCR into one record per CDR3 protein. The table includes around 30,000 distinct CDR3 sequences, less than 40% detected once. CDR3 length equals 14 residues. Germline CDR1 and CDR2: GTSNPN and SVGIG (reference sequence). V dropped 0 bases and J dropped 4 bases, with 10 bases sitting between them. This clonotype was sampled from a donor over 45 with non-small cell lung cancer. The gene calls are TRBV30 and TRBJ1-5; D perhaps matches TRBD1 (5 bases). The sequencing used PBMCs, collected before or after stereotactic body radiation therapy (not recorded which). The CDR3 DNA follows: TGTGCCTGGAGTGTGGGGGTGGGTAATCAGCCCCAGCATTTT. Translated: CAWSVGVGNQPQHF.